This TCR beta chain was identified during a study of OX40 agonist ivuxolimab in advanced cancers. The overall study: Each dose-escalation patient presented with hepatocellular carcinoma, melanoma, renal cell or head and neck cancer. A mean age of around 63 years, range roughly 23 to 85, was recorded, and 82.7% were male. Earlier anti-PD-1, anti-PD-L1 or anti-CTLA-4 therapy was permitted; under 50% had received some. The study's findings and limits: There was clonal expansion of CD4+ and CD8+ blood T cells by week 6 at 0.1 to 3.0 mg/kg.

The germline V gene has CDR1 SGDLS and CDR2 YYNGEE. The CDR3 extends over 14 amino acids. V dropped 4 bases and J dropped 8; count of bases not matched to a gene: 4. Profiling relied on immunoSEQ multiplex PCR, and the TCRdb table lists in-frame clones only, not all of them. The sample consists of around 68,000 clones, approximately 86% of them appearing once. As regards this clone: The antigen remains unidentified.

Here the sequenced sample was CD4+ or CD8+ T cells sorted from blood, taken in a trial of the OX40 agonist ivuxolimab. This rearrangement joins TRBV9 to TRBJ2-1, with 12 nucleotides matching TRBD1. The TCR sequence derives from an adult with an advanced solid tumor such as melanoma, head and neck, liver or kidney cancer. For the CDR3, the DNA is TGTGCCAGCAGCCCGGGACAGGGGGCACATGAGCAGTTCTTC. This translates into CASSPGQGAHEQFF.